Below are 6 T cell receptor beta chains sequenced from a single sample in a study of T-cell reconstitution after alpha-beta-depleted transplantation in children. Researchers prepared the TCRbeta library using unique molecular identifiers, the study reports. TCRdb used MiXCR to reprocess the PCR reads, holding one entry per CDR3 protein. The data contain roughly 300,000 distinct CDR3 sequences, 9.9% of them seen just once; the ten biggest clones take up roughly a tenth. This material consisted of PBMCs from the stem cell graft donor, taken from the stem cell graft. The receptors here all came from a human donor who donated a stem cell graft to a child with SCID.

This chain uses TRBV29-1 with TRBJ2-6, with D unclear. V was clipped by 1 base and J by 0 bases, with 7 bases between them. CDR1 and CDR2 from the germline V gene are SQVTM and ANQGSEA. This CDR3 contains 15 residues. CDR3 sequence: CSVEARDSGANVLTF. The DNA of the CDR3 is TGCAGCGTTGAAGCCAGAGACTCTGGGGCCAACGTCCTGACTTTC.

This clonotype was observed at least ten times. V usage is TRBV3-1 and J usage is TRBJ2-7; weak D call: TRBD2 (6 bases). V lost 5 bases and J lost 3, with 11 bases in between. This CDR3 has 13 residues. Germline-derived CDR1 and CDR2 are LGHDT and YNNKEL (reference sequence). The CDR3 sequence: CASSKGLHYEQYF. In nucleotides, the CDR3 is TGTGCCAGCAGCAAGGGACTCCACTACGAGCAGTACTTC.

The CDR3 sequence: CASSLAVSTEAFF. CDR3 coding DNA: TGTGCCAGCAGCTTAGCGGTAAGCACTGAAGCTTTCTTT. This chain joins TRBV7-6 and TRBJ1-1; no clear D. Germline V lookup: CDR1 SGHVS, CDR2 FNYEAQ. Trimming removed 0 bases at V and 4 bases at J, with 6 bases between. The CDR3 runs 13 residues.

In its sample, this clonotype was seen many times. The chain couples TRBV4-1 to TRBJ2-1, with a weak D call TRBD2 (5 bases). In germline, CDR1 is MGHRA, CDR2 YSYEKL. The CDR3 runs to 14 residues. V lost 4 bases and J lost 9, with 16 bases in between. The CDR3: CASSLRQVGGEQFF. CDR3 DNA: TGCGCCAGCAGCCTGAGGCAGGTTGGAGGTGAGCAGTTCTTC.

This clonotype was counted ten times or more. The rearrangement links TRBV27 to TRBJ2-2; TRBD1 might be the D (5 bases). The length of the CDR3 is 15 residues. Germline assignment: CDR1 MNHEY and CDR2 SMNVEV (reference sequence). V gave up 2 bases and J gave up 4 bases, with 11 bases separating them. CDR3 region: CASSLPREGTGELFF. The CDR3 DNA reads TGTGCCAGCAGTTTACCCAGGGAAGGCACCGGGGAGCTGTTTTTT.

This chain uses TRBV12-3 or TRBV12-4 with TRBJ2-5, with a tentative D call TRBD2 (5 bases). Trimming took 3 bases from V and 2 from J, leaving 10 bases between them. The CDR3 loop spans 14 amino acids. CDR3 DNA sequence: TGTGCCAGCAGTTTTCTAGAGGGACAAGAGACCCAGTACTTC. Encoded protein: CASSFLEGQETQYF.